The T cell receptor beta chain under discussion was sequenced for a study of molecular identifiers for immune sequencing clone quantification. Background on the study: In replicates, RNA from about 20,000 or 100,000 naive CD8 cells was split five ways, four sequenced.

Previously described methods with listed TCR primers produced the bulk TCR libraries. TCRdb processed the PCR reads anew with MiXCR; each CDR3 protein has one entry. The table has 400,000 to 600,000 distinct CDR3 sequences, around 23% seen once. General study results and limits: The share of molecules held by clones above 20 RNA copies was over 99% in effector cells and under 1% in naive cells.

The germline V and J ends were trimmed by 8 bases and 5 bases, with 7 bases remaining between them. Germline V gene sequence: CDR1 MDHEN, CDR2 SYDVKM. This CDR3 comprises 11 residues. This clonotype showed up many times. Its target is not known. The chain uses TRBV28 and TRBJ1-5, with D unresolved. The specimen sequenced was naive CD8+ T cells from blood, with Jurkat cell RNA spiked in. The subset here: FACS-sorted CD8+CD4-CCR7+CD45RA+ naive T cells. The sequence derives from a human donor in good health. Some libraries in this study had Jurkat cell RNA spiked in. In DNA form, the CDR3 reads TGTGCCAGCCGAACCGATCAGCCCCAGCATTTT. Translated, it gives CASRTDQPQHF.